Listed below are T cell receptor beta chains from one sample, sequenced in a study of regulatory T cells in long-lasting Graves disease. TCRdb fed the multiplex PCR reads into MiXCR, producing one record per CDR3 protein. The table includes about 560,000 distinct CDR3 sequences, roughly a sixth detected once. The same data also went into a second study, on T cells in Graves' hyperthyroidism and ophthalmopathy.

The sample in question was peripheral blood mononuclear cells (PBMCs), obtained at new diagnosis, from a patient treated with antithyroid drugs. These receptors were taken from a man between 18 and 35 years old with Graves disease. Each CDR3 is given with its conserved first and last residue. The D gene is left open where the match is weak. A clone size is listed for some rows: how often the clone was seen (once, few, many), or a class if it is expanded.

TRBJ2-7 | - | TRBV6-2/TRBV6-3 | many | TGTGCCAGCACCGGGACTTCCTACTCCTACGAGCAGTACTTC | CASTGTSYSYEQYF
TRBJ2-7 | TRBD2 | TRBV12-3/TRBV12-4 | many | TGTGCCAGCAGTGCGAATCGAGGCGGGAGCGGGGAGCAGTACTTC | CASSANRGGSGEQYF
TRBJ2-7 | - | TRBV20-1 | - | TGCAGTGCTAGAGATGTCCGCCGAACCAACGAGCAGTACTTC | CSARDVRRTNEQYF
TRBJ2-1 | TRBD2 | TRBV20-1 | few | TGCAGTGCTCCCGAGTCTAGCGGGTACAATGAGCAGTTCTTC | CSAPESSGYNEQFF
TRBJ1-2 | TRBD1 | TRBV30 | few | TGTGCCTGGAGTGTACAGCGAGGGGGCCATGGCTACACCTTC | CAWSVQRGGHGYTF
TRBJ2-2 | - | TRBV5-1 | - | TGCGCCAGCAGCTTGGATTACACCGGGGAGCTGTTTTTT | CASSLDYTGELFF
TRBJ1-5 | TRBD1 | TRBV4-2 | few | TGTGCCAGCAGCCAAGTTCCCGGGACAGTAAATCAGCCCCAGCATTTT | CASSQVPGTVNQPQHF
TRBJ2-1 | TRBD2 | TRBV27 | - | TGTGCCAGCAGTCTGGCCCCGACTAGCGGGGGTTACAATGAGCAGTTCTTC | CASSLAPTSGGYNEQFF
TRBJ1-6 | TRBD1 | TRBV7-8 | - | TGTGCCAGCAGCTTAGTTCCCAGGGGGCGGAATTCACCCCTCCACTTT | CASSLVPRGRNSPLHF
TRBJ2-1 | - | TRBV7-6 | many | TGTGCCAGCAGCTTAGAAGGTGTCCGATCCAATGAGCAGTTCTTC | CASSLEGVRSNEQFF
TRBJ2-1 | TRBD2 | TRBV30 | many | TGTGCCTGGAATAGCGGGGGATCCTACAATGAGCAGTTCTTC | CAWNSGGSYNEQFF
TRBJ2-2 | - | TRBV7-3 | - | TGTGCCTGCTCAGGCGGCACCGGGGAGCTGTTTTTT | CACSGGTGELFF
TRBJ1-1 | TRBD1 | TRBV20-1 | - | TGCAGTGCTAGAGATCAGGGGGGGCTTGTGAAGTACACTGAAGCTTTCTTT | CSARDQGGLVKYTEAFF
TRBJ2-1 | - | TRBV20-1 | many | TGCAGTGCTATAGAACGGTCGATTTGGGATGAGCAGTTCTTC | CSAIERSIWDEQFF
TRBJ2-7 | - | TRBV20-1 | few | TGCAGTGCTAACACAGGGCTCTCCTACGAGCAGTACTTC | CSANTGLSYEQYF
TRBJ2-3 | - | TRBV12-3/TRBV12-4 | once | TGTGCCAGCAGTTTAGGCCAGAATTCAGATACGCAGTATTTT | CASSLGQNSDTQYF
TRBJ1-3 | - | TRBV2 | - | TGTGCCAGCAAATTAGCCAGGTACTCTGGAAACACCATATATTTT | CASKLARYSGNTIYF
TRBJ1-5 | - | TRBV6-1 | many | TGTGCCAGCAGTGAATGGGAGGGCGAGAGCAATCAGCCCCAGCATTTT | CASSEWEGESNQPQHF
TRBJ2-7 | TRBD1 | TRBV6-5 | many | TGTGCCAGCAGTTACGGACAGGGGGGCGAGCAGTACTTC | CASSYGQGGEQYF
TRBJ1-3 | - | TRBV7-8 | - | TGTGCCAGCAGCTTATCACACGCGGGACCCGACTCTGGAAACACCATATATTTT | CASSLSHAGPDSGNTIYF
TRBJ1-2 | - | TRBV7-2 | - | TGTGCCAGCAGCCCCGGACGGATCTATGGCTACACCTTC | CASSPGRIYGYTF
TRBJ2-7 | TRBD2 | TRBV20-1 | few | TGCAGTGCTCCCGGACTAGCGGGGTACGAGCAGTACTTC | CSAPGLAGYEQYF
TRBJ1-2 | - | TRBV2 | - | TGTGCCAGCAGTGTAGTTCTTGGCTACACCTTC | CASSVVLGYTF
TRBJ1-2 | TRBD1 | TRBV28 | few | TGTGCCAGCCTCCCCCCAGGGGGCGGATATGGCTACACCTTC | CASLPPGGGYGYTF
TRBJ1-5 | - | TRBV20-1 | few | TGCAGTGCTAGAGTGGGACATTCTTCGGACTCCAATCAGCCCCAGCATTTT | CSARVGHSSDSNQPQHF
TRBJ2-1 | - | TRBV6-1 | - | TGTACCGGAGCCGCGTCACAGAGGGGTTGGTCCTACAATGAGCAGTCCTTC | CTGAASQRGWSYNEQSF
TRBJ2-7 | - | TRBV4-1 | few | TGCGCCAGCAGCCAAGCAGGCGGACGGACCAGCTCCTACGAGCAGTACTTC | CASSQAGGRTSSYEQYF
TRBJ1-1 | - | TRBV5-1 | - | TGCGCCAGCAGCTTATTCGACAGGAAGAGAAACACTGAAGCTTTCTTT | CASSLFDRKRNTEAFF
TRBJ1-1 | - | TRBV10-3 | few | TGTGCCATCCGTCAGGATTCGACTGAAGCTTTCTTT | CAIRQDSTEAFF
TRBJ1-5 | TRBD1 | TRBV18 | many | TGTGCCAGCTCACGAGAACAGGGGTTCGAGCAGCCCCAGCATTTT | CASSREQGFEQPQHF
TRBJ2-7 | TRBD1 | TRBV6-5 | many | TGTGCCAGCAGTTCGACAGGGCAACCCTACGAGCAGTACTTC | CASSSTGQPYEQYF
TRBJ2-2 | - | TRBV28 | few | TGTGCCTGCAGTCTAGGAGACAGACCTGCTCGGACCGGGGAGCTGTTTTTT | CACSLGDRPARTGELFF
TRBJ2-5 | - | TRBV5-4 | few | TGTGCCAGCAGCCCCCCCGGGAGCCCAGAGACCCAGTACTTC | CASSPPGSPETQYF
TRBJ2-1 | TRBD2 | TRBV6-1 | - | TGTGCCAGCACAAGACTAGCGGGAGCGTACAATGAGCAGTTCTTC | CASTRLAGAYNEQFF
TRBJ2-7 | TRBD2 | TRBV20-1 | - | TGCAGTGCTACGAGCGGGATCAGAGCCTACGAGCAGTACTTC | CSATSGIRAYEQYF
TRBJ1-2 | - | TRBV5-1 | many | TGCGCCAGCAGCTTGATTCCCGGGGACTATGGCTACACCTTC | CASSLIPGDYGYTF
TRBJ1-1 | TRBD1 | TRBV11-2 | many | TGTGCCAGCAGCTTAGCCCAGGGGGCCTCTGAAGCTTTCTTT | CASSLAQGASEAFF
TRBJ2-1 | - | TRBV4-1 | - | TGCGCCAGCAGCCAAGACATGACGGGCAATGAGCAGTTCTTC | CASSQDMTGNEQFF
TRBJ2-1 | - | TRBV2 | - | TGTGCCAACCAAAGGATTAGCGGCCTAGGCGAGCAGTTCTTC | CANQRISGLGEQFF
TRBJ1-3 | - | TRBV28 | many | TGTGCCAGCAGTAATCAGGGGTCAGGAAACACCATATATTTT | CASSNQGSGNTIYF
TRBJ1-2 | - | TRBV11-2 | many | TGTGCCAGCAGCTTAGATGCGTCCTTGAGGGGCTACACCTTC | CASSLDASLRGYTF
TRBJ2-7 | - | TRBV20-1 | few | TGCAGTGCTAGGGCCCCGGCGGACGAGCAGTACTTC | CSARAPADEQYF
TRBJ1-2 | TRBD1 | TRBV7-9 | - | TGTGCCAGCAGCCCGCCCGTAAGAAAGACAGGGACTGGCTACACCTTC | CASSPPVRKTGTGYTF
TRBJ2-7 | - | TRBV4-2 | - | TGTGCCAGCTCTTCAGACTCGGACAAATCCTACGAGCAGTACTTC | CASSSDSDKSYEQYF
TRBJ2-7 | TRBD1 | TRBV13 | many | TGTGCCAGCACAAACAGGGGAACCTACGAGCAGTACTTC | CASTNRGTYEQYF
TRBJ1-2 | - | TRBV30 | many | TGTGCCTGGAGTGTACAAGCGGGCTACACCTTC | CAWSVQAGYTF
TRBJ1-6 | - | TRBV27 | - | TGTGCCAGTGGGGCTTTGGACACCAATTCACCCCTCCACTTT | CASGALDTNSPLHF
TRBJ1-5 | - | TRBV6-2/TRBV6-3 | - | TGTGCCAGCAGTTCGGGCGCGGGTCTGGGACAGCCCCAGCATTTT | CASSSGAGLGQPQHF
TRBJ2-4 | - | TRBV13 | few | TGTGCCAGCAGCTTAAATGTAGGGGTGGCCAAAAACATTCAGTACTTC | CASSLNVGVAKNIQYF
TRBJ2-3 | - | TRBV9 | few | TGTGCCAGCACCGTCTCTGCTGGAGTAGAAGGTACGCAGTATTTT | CASTVSAGVEGTQYF